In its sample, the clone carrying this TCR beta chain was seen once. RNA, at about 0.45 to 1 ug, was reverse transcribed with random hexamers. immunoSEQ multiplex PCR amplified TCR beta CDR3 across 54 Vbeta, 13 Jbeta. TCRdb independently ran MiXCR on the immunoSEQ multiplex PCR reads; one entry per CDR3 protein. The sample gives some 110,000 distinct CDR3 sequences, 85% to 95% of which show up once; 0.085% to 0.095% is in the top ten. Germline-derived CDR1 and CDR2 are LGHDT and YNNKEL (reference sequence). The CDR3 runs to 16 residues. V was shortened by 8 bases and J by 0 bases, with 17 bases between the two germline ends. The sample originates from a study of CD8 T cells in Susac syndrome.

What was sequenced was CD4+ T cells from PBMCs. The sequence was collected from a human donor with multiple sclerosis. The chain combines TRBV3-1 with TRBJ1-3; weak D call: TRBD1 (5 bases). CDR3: CASGNMWGSSGNTIYF. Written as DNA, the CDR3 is TGTGCCAGCGGAAATATGTGGGGGAGCTCTGGAAACACCATATATTTT.